This T cell receptor (beta chain) appears in the sequencing data of a study of CD8 T cells in Susac syndrome. When the RNA was reverse transcribed, random hexamers were used with an input of roughly 0.45 to 1 ug. immunoSEQ multiplex PCR amplified TCR beta CDR3 across 54 Vbeta, 13 Jbeta. TCRdb re-derived calls from the immunoSEQ multiplex PCR reads in MiXCR, one entry per CDR3 protein. The sample holds around 300,000 distinct CDR3 sequences, 65% to 90% seen once. CD8+ and CD4+ T cells from blood underwent TCR beta sequencing, which was carried out in a high-throughput format. TEMRA cells were FACS-enriched, while CD8+ and CD4+ T cells were negatively isolated. V shed 8 bases and J shed 4 bases, with 15 bases lying between them. The CDR3 is 14 amino acids.

Source material: CD8+ T cells from PBMCs. The source is a human donor with multiple sclerosis. V gene TRBV23-1 combines with J gene TRBJ2-1; possible D gene TRBD1, 5 bases. TRBV23-1 is placed among ORFs of uncertain function. CDR3 region: CASGQPGRYNEQFF. The CDR3, as DNA: TGCGCCAGCGGACAACCCGGGCGGTACAATGAGCAGTTCTTC.